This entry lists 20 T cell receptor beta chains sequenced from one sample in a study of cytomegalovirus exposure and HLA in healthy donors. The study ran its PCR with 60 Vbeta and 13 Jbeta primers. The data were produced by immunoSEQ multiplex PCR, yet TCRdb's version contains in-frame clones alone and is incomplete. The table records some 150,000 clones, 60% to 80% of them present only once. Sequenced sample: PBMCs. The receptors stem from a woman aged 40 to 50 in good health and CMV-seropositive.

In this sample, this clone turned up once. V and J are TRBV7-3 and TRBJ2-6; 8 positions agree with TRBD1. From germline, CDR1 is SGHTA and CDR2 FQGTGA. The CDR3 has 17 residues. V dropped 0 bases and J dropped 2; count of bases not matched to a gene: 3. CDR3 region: CASSLTAGGAGANVLTF. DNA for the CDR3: TGTGCCAGCAGCTTAACGGCAGGGGGCGCTGGGGCCAACGTCCTGACTTTC.

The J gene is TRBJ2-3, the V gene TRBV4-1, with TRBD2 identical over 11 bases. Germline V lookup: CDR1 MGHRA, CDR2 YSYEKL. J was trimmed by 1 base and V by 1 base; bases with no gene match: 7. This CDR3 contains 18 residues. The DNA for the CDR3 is TGCGCCAGCAGCCAAGTTTCCCAACTAGCGGGGGGCACAGATACGCAGTATTTT. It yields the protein CASSQVSQLAGGTDTQYF.

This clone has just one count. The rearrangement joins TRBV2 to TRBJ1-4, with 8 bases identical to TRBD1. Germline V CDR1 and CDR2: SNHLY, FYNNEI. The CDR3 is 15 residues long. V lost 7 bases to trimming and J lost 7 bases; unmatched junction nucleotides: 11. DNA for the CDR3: TGTGCCAGCACCAACTTGGGAACAGGGGGTGAAAAACTGTTTTTT. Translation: CASTNLGTGGEKLFF.

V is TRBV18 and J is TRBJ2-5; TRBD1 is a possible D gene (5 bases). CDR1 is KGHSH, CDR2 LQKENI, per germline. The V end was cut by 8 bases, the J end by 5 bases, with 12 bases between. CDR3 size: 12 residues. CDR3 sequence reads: CASTQGRETQYF. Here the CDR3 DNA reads TGTGCCAGCACGCAGGGTAGGGAGACCCAGTACTTC.

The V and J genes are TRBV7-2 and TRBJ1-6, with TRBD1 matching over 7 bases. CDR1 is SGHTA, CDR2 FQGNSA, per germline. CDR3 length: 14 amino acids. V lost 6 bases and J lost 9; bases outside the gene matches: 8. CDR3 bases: TGTGCCAGCAGACAATTTGGACAGGCTTCACCCCTCCACTTT. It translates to CASRQFGQASPLHF.

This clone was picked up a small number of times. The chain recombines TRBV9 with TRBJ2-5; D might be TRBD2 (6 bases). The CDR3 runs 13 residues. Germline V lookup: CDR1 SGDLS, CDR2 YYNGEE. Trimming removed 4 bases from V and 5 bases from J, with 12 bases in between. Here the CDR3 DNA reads TGTGCCAGCAGCTCGGGGCTAGCGGAGACCCAGTACTTC. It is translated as CASSSGLAETQYF. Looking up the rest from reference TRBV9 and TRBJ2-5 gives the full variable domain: DSGVTQTPKHLITATGQRVTLRCSPRSGDLSVYWYQQSLDQGLQFLIQYYNGEERAKGNILERFSAQQFPDLHSELNLSSLELGDSALYFCASSSGLAETQYFGPGTRLLVL.

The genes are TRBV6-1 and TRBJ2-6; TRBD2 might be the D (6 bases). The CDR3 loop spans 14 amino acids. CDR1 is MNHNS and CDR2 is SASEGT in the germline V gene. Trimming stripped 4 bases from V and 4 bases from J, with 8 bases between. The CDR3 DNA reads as TGTGCCAGCAGTGGGGCGGGAGGGGCCAACGTCCTGACTTTC. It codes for CASSGAGGANVLTF.

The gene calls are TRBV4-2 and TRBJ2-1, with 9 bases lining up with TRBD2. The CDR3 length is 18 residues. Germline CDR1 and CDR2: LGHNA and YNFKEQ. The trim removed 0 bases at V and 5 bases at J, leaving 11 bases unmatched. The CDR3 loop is CASSQDSWLAGKDNEQFF. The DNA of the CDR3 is TGTGCCAGCAGCCAAGATAGTTGGCTAGCGGGGAAGGACAATGAGCAGTTCTTC.

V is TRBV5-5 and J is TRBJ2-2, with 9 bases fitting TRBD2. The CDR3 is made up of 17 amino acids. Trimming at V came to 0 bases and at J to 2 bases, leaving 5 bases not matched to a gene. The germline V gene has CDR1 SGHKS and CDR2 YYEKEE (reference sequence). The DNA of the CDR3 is TGTGCCAGCAGCTTGGGAGCGGGGGGTCCTAACACCGGGGAGCTGTTTTTT. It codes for CASSLGAGGPNTGELFF.

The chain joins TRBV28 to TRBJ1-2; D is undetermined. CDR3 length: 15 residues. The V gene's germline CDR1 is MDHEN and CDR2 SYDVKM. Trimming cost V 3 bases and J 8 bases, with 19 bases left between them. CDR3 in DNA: TGTGCCAGCAGTTTCTCCCGAGGAGACGGCGGCGGCTACACCTTC. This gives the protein CASSFSRGDGGGYTF.

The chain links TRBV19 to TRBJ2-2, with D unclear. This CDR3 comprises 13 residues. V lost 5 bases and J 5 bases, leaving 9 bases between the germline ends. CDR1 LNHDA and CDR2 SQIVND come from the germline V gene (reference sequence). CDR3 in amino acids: CASSLRLTGELFF. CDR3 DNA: TGTGCCAGTAGTTTACGGTTAACCGGGGAGCTGTTTTTT.

The CDR3 protein is CASSYNDRGYEQYF. The CDR3, as DNA: TGCGCCAGCAGCTACAATGACAGGGGCTACGAGCAGTACTTC. The rearrangement uses TRBV5-1 and TRBJ2-7, with 8 positions matching TRBD1. Looked up from germline, CDR1 is SGHRS and CDR2 is YFSETQ. The CDR3 is 14 amino acids. The J segment lost 3 bases and the V segment lost 3 bases, leaving 5 bases of the junction unmatched.

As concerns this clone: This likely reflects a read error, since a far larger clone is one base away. Written as DNA, the CDR3 is TGTGCCAGCAGCTTGGGACAGGGCTACGAGCAGTACTTC. This encodes CASSLGQGYEQYF. The chain carries TRBV6-5 and TRBJ2-7, with 9 bases fitting TRBD1. Germline V gives CDR1 MNHEY, CDR2 SVGAGI. With 6 bases clipped from V and 3 bases from J, the junction kept 3 bases outside the gene matches. The CDR3 runs to 13 residues.

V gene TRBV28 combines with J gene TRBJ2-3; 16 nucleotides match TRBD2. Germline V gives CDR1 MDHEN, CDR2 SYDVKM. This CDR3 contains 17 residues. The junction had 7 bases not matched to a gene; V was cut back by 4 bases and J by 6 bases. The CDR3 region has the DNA TGTGCCAGCAGTTCCCTGGGACTAGCGGGGGGGCCTGATACGCAGTATTTT. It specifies CASSSLGLAGGPDTQYF. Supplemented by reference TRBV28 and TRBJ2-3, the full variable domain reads DVKVTQSSRYLVKRTGEKVFLECVQDMDHENMFWYRQDPGLGLRLIYFSYDVKMKEKGDIPEGYSVSREKKERFSLILESASTNQTSMYLCASSSLGLAGGPDTQYFGPGTRLTVL.

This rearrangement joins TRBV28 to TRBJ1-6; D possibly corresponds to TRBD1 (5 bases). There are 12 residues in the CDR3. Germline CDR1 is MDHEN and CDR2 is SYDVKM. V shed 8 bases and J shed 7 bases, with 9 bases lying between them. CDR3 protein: CASGDRNSPLHF. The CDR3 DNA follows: TGTGCCAGCGGCGACAGAAATTCACCCCTCCACTTT.

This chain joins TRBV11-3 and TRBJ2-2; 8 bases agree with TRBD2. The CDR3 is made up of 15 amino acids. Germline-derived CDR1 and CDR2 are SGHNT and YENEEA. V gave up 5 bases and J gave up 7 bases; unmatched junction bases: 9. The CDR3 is CASSRNSGVGGELFF. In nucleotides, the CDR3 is TGTGCCAGCAGCCGGAATAGCGGGGTGGGCGGGGAGCTGTTTTTT.

The CDR3 region has the DNA TGTGCCAGCAGAAGGACAGCAATAGGCACAGATACGCAGTATTTT. This codes for CASRRTAIGTDTQYF. The chain uses TRBV6-5 and TRBJ2-3, with D possibly TRBD1 on 6 matching bases. In germline, CDR1 is MNHEY, CDR2 SVGAGI. V lost 6 bases to trimming and J lost 1 base, with 14 bases between them. This CDR3 has 15 amino acids.

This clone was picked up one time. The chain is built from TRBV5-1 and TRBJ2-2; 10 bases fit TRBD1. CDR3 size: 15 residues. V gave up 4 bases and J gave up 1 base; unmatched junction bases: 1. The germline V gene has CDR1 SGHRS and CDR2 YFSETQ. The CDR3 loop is CASSGDRGNTGELFF. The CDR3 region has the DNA TGCGCCAGCAGCGGGGACAGGGGGAACACCGGGGAGCTGTTTTTT. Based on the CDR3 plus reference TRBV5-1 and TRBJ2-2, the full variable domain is KAGVTQTPRYLIKTRGQQVTLSCSPISGHRSVSWYQQTPGQGLQFLFEYFSETQRNKGNFPGRFSGRQFSNSRSEMNVSTLELGDSALYLCASSGDRGNTGELFFGEGSRLTVL.

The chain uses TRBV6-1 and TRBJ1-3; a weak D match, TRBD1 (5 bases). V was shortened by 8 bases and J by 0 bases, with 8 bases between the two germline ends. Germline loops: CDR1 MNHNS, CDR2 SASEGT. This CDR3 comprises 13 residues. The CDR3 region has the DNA TGTGCCAGCCAGGACAACTCTGGAAACACCATATATTTT. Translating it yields CASQDNSGNTIYF.

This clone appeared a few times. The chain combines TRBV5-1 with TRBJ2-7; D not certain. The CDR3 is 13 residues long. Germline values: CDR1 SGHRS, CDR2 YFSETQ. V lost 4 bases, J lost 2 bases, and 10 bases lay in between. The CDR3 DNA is TGCGCCAGCAGCGCAACAATCACCTACGAGCAGTACTTC. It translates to CASSATITYEQYF. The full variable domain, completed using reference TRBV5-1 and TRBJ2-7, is KAGVTQTPRYLIKTRGQQVTLSCSPISGHRSVSWYQQTPGQGLQFLFEYFSETQRNKGNFPGRFSGRQFSNSRSEMNVSTLELGDSALYLCASSATITYEQYFGPGTRLTVT.